What follows are 20 T cell receptor beta chains derived from one specimen sequenced in a study of human T cells and chemical hapten exposure. TCRdb used MiXCR to reprocess the RACE reads, holding one entry per CDR3 protein. Among a few hundred thousand distinct CDR3 sequences listed, roughly 8.9% were seen once. Time point of the sample: pre-sensitization, week 0. Regarding treatment: therapeutic diphenylcyclopropenone sensitization with weekly scalp DPC. The specimen was whole blood, collected in connection with sensitization to the hapten diphenylcyclopropenone (DPC). These receptor sequences come from a woman aged 40 to 55 with alopecia areata. Some clones in this sample may be carry-over from other donors' samples.

The chain combines TRBV28 with TRBJ2-1; possible D gene TRBD2, 6 bases. Germline-derived CDR1 and CDR2 are MDHEN and SYDVKM. Trimming cost V 4 bases and J 2 bases, with 12 bases left between them. CDR3 length equals 15 residues. The CDR3: CASSSGGSTYNEQFF. The CDR3 coding sequence is TGTGCCAGCAGTTCCGGGGGTTCTACCTACAATGAGCAGTTCTTC.

The chain employs TRBV6-2 or TRBV6-3 and TRBJ1-1; D gene ambiguous. Germline-derived CDR1 and CDR2 are MNHEY and SVGEGT. The CDR3 length is 16 residues. V lost 2 bases, J lost 2 bases, and 15 bases lay in between. The CDR3 is CASSYTFGSVNTEAFF. The CDR3 DNA reads as TGTGCCAGCAGTTACACCTTCGGGAGCGTTAACACTGAAGCTTTCTTT.

This clonotype was recorded many times. The chain has TRBV24-1 and TRBJ2-2; D is unresolved. The ends were cut back, 7 bases at V and 5 bases at J, with 19 bases in the middle. This CDR3 has 16 residues. Looked up from germline, CDR1 is KGHDR and CDR2 is SFDVKD. This chain's CDR3 is CATRNSVSDDTGELFF. In DNA, the CDR3 is TGTGCCACCAGAAACTCGGTGTCTGATGATACCGGGGAGCTGTTTTTT.

This clonotype came up a few times. J is TRBJ2-2 and V is TRBV3-1; TRBD2 matches 8 bases. From germline, CDR1 is LGHDT and CDR2 YNNKEL (reference sequence). Trimming cost V 7 bases and J 5 bases; bases outside gene matches: 9. The CDR3 contains 15 residues. The CDR3 is CASTPSGRETGELFF. In nucleotides, the CDR3 is TGTGCCAGCACCCCCAGCGGGAGAGAAACCGGGGAGCTGTTTTTT.

The genes are TRBV29-1 and TRBJ2-3; D remains unclear. The CDR3 loop spans 13 amino acids. CDR1 is SQVTM, CDR2 ANQGSEA, per germline. Trimming cost V 4 bases and J 2 bases, with 10 bases left between them. The CDR3 loop reads CSVGPSTTDTQYF. The CDR3 DNA sequence: TGCAGCGTTGGCCCCTCGACCACAGATACGCAGTATTTT.

This rearrangement joins TRBV6-2 or TRBV6-3 to TRBJ2-1; 10 bases fit TRBD1. CDR1 and CDR2 (germline): MNHEY, SVGEGT. The CDR3 extends over 15 amino acids. Unmatched junction bases numbered 7, after V lost 5 bases and J lost 6 bases. CDR3 nucleotides: TGTGCCAGCAGTCAGAGACAGGGGGCAATCAATGAGCAGTTCTTC. It yields the protein CASSQRQGAINEQFF.

The V and J genes are TRBV6-5 and TRBJ1-2; a possible D gene is TRBD1 (5 bases). Trimming shortened V by 0 bases and J by 0 bases, and 8 bases separated the two germline ends. This CDR3 has 15 amino acids. Germline V gene sequence: CDR1 MNHEY, CDR2 SVGAGI. The CDR3 reads CASSYSRQSNYGYTF. Written as DNA, the CDR3 is TGTGCCAGCAGTTACTCGCGACAGTCTAACTATGGCTACACCTTC.

V and J are TRBV20-1 and TRBJ2-5; D call uncertain. This CDR3 is built from 14 residues. Germline loops: CDR1 DFQATT, CDR2 SNEGSKA (reference sequence). Trimming cost V 5 bases and J 5 bases, with 18 bases left between them. The CDR3: CSAPGLSIGETQYF. DNA of the CDR3: TGCAGTGCTCCCGGGCTAAGTATCGGGGAGACCCAGTACTTC.

The CDR3: CATSRDLKDRGYEQYF. CDR3 DNA sequence: TGTGCCACCAGCAGAGATCTCAAGGACAGGGGGTACGAGCAGTACTTC. The chain combines TRBV15 with TRBJ2-7; TRBD1 matches at 10 bases. The CDR3 has 16 amino acids. The V gene's germline CDR1 is LNHNV and CDR2 YYDKDF (reference sequence). V dropped 0 bases and J dropped 4; count of bases not matched to a gene: 6.

This clonotype was counted ten times or more. This chain connects TRBV5-1 to TRBJ2-1, with a weak D call TRBD2 (5 bases). The V and J ends lost 0 bases and 1 base respectively, with 5 bases between them. Germline V gene lookup returns CDR1 SGHRS and CDR2 YFSETQ. This CDR3 region has 14 residues. The CDR3 region has the DNA TGCGCCAGCAGCTTGGGAGGGTCCTACAATGAGCAGTTCTTC. This sequence encodes CASSLGGSYNEQFF. The full variable domain, rest sourced from reference TRBV5-1 and TRBJ2-1, is KAGVTQTPRYLIKTRGQQVTLSCSPISGHRSVSWYQQTPGQGLQFLFEYFSETQRNKGNFPGRFSGRQFSNSRSEMNVSTLELGDSALYLCASSLGGSYNEQFFGPGTRLTVL.

The chain combines TRBV7-2 with TRBJ2-7, with 12 positions matching TRBD2. The CDR3 extends over 16 amino acids. Germline V gives CDR1 SGHTA, CDR2 FQGNSA. J gave up 1 base and V 5 bases, and 6 bases lay outside the gene matches. The CDR3 DNA is TGTGCCAGCAGCCTCGGGACTAGCGGGTATTCCTACGAGCAGTACTTC. Residues: CASSLGTSGYSYEQYF.

This chain uses TRBV7-2 with TRBJ2-7; 7 bases map to TRBD1. This CDR3 spans 15 amino acids. In germline, CDR1 is SGHTA, CDR2 FQGNSA. V trimming: 3 bases; J trimming: 0 bases; junction bases outside the gene matches: 5. The DNA for the CDR3 is TGTGCCAGCAGCTTTATGCGGACAGGCTCCTACGAGCAGTACTTC. Translating it yields CASSFMRTGSYEQYF.

The CDR3 bases are TGTGCCCCCCTGGGGCAGGGGGCCTTTCGAGGGGCGCAGTATTTT. This sequence encodes CAPLGQGAFRGAQYF. The rearrangement uses TRBV27 and TRBJ2-3, with TRBD1 matching 8 bases. Trimming took 11 bases from V and 10 from J; bases not matched to a gene: 20. In germline, CDR1 is MNHEY, CDR2 SMNVEV (reference sequence). The CDR3 spans 15 residues.

This clonotype was detected only a few times. The rearrangement uses TRBV18 and TRBJ1-2; 7 bases fit TRBD1. This CDR3 comprises 17 residues. V shed 3 bases and J 1 base; nucleotides not matched to a gene: 11. Germline assignment: CDR1 KGHSH and CDR2 LQKENI. The CDR3 bases are TGTGCCAGCTCACCTTTAAGTGGGACAGTCGTTAACTATGGCTACACCTTC. Residues: CASSPLSGTVVNYGYTF.

This clonotype showed up just a few times. V usage is TRBV6-5 and J usage is TRBJ2-7, with D perhaps given as TRBD1 or TRBD2 (5 bases each). The length of the CDR3 is 15 residues. Germline V gene data show CDR1 as MNHEY and CDR2 as SVGAGI. V was trimmed by 2 bases and J by 6 bases, leaving 17 bases between them. CDR3 nucleotides: TGTGCCAGCAGTTACGGGGGACCGGGTTTGGGCGAGCAGTACTTC. Translation: CASSYGGPGLGEQYF.

The chain joins TRBV6-2 or TRBV6-3 to TRBJ1-1; a weak D match, TRBD1 (6 bases). This CDR3 is 18 amino acids long. V lost 6 bases and J lost 0, with 23 bases in between. Germline values: CDR1 MNHEY, CDR2 SVGEGT. The DNA for the CDR3 is TGTGCCAGCAGCGAGCGACAGGTTGTGCGTGGCATGAACACTGAAGCTTTCTTT. The encoded protein is CASSERQVVRGMNTEAFF.

The chain carries TRBV27 and TRBJ1-1; D uncertain. The CDR3 spans 13 residues. Germline V gives CDR1 MNHEY, CDR2 SMNVEV (reference sequence). The V and J ends lost 0 bases and 5 bases respectively, with 7 bases between them. The DNA of the CDR3 is TGTGCCAGCAGTTTATCGATACGAACTGAAGCTTTCTTT. This codes for CASSLSIRTEAFF.

The V and J genes are TRBV24-1 and TRBJ2-3; no clear D. This CDR3 has 15 residues. Looked up from germline, CDR1 is KGHDR and CDR2 is SFDVKD. V was pared by 0 bases and J by 2 bases, with 8 bases between. The CDR3 DNA reads as TGTGCCACCAGTGATTTGACGGCTCACACAGATACGCAGTATTTT. It codes for CATSDLTAHTDTQYF.

This clonotype was observed a few times. The chain combines TRBV20-1 with TRBJ2-5; no definite D call. The V end was cut by 5 bases, the J end by 5 bases, with 15 bases between. The CDR3 runs to 13 residues. Looked up from germline, CDR1 is DFQATT and CDR2 is SNEGSKA (reference sequence). Written as DNA, the CDR3 is TGCAGTGCTTCGTCGGATGCGGCGGAGACCCAGTACTTC. Amino acids: CSASSDAAETQYF.

The chain is built from TRBV12-3 or TRBV12-4 and TRBJ1-4, with 7 bases that match TRBD1. This CDR3 is 15 amino acids long. V was pared by 5 bases and J by 8 bases, with 11 bases of the junction left unmatched. DNA for the CDR3: TGTGCCAGCAGTCCCGGCAGACAGGGTGGGGAAAAACTGTTTTTT. Protein product: CASSPGRQGGEKLFF.